Given below is one TCR beta chain in context. Repertoires were generated with immunoSEQ multiplex PCR, while TCRdb's copy carries only in-frame clones and drops some. This sample has 30,000 to 40,000 clones, with about 93% found just once. The data were taken from a study of PD-1 blockade in classical Hodgkin lymphoma. Study background: Every 2 weeks, patients had 3 mg/kg nivolumab intravenously.

CDR3 length equals 15 residues. Deletions cut 0 bases from V and 7 bases from J, with 15 bases between. Germline V gives CDR1 LNHNV, CDR2 YYDKDF (reference sequence). The time point was: cycle 4 day 1 (C4D1), after less than 7 weeks of nivolumab. Every patient had relapsed following autologous stem cell transplantation, and cohorts differed in brentuximab vedotin exposure. The CD4+ T cells used were purified from thawed PBMCs through magnetic negative selection. The material was CD4+ T cells from blood, obtained before the fourth cycle of nivolumab. This TCR came from a human donor with classical Hodgkin lymphoma. J is TRBJ1-2 and V is TRBV15, with D tentatively TRBD1 (5 bases). CDR3 sequence: CATSRDGTGSSGYTF. CDR3 DNA: TGTGCCACCAGCAGAGATGGGACGGGGTCCTCTGGCTACACCTTC.